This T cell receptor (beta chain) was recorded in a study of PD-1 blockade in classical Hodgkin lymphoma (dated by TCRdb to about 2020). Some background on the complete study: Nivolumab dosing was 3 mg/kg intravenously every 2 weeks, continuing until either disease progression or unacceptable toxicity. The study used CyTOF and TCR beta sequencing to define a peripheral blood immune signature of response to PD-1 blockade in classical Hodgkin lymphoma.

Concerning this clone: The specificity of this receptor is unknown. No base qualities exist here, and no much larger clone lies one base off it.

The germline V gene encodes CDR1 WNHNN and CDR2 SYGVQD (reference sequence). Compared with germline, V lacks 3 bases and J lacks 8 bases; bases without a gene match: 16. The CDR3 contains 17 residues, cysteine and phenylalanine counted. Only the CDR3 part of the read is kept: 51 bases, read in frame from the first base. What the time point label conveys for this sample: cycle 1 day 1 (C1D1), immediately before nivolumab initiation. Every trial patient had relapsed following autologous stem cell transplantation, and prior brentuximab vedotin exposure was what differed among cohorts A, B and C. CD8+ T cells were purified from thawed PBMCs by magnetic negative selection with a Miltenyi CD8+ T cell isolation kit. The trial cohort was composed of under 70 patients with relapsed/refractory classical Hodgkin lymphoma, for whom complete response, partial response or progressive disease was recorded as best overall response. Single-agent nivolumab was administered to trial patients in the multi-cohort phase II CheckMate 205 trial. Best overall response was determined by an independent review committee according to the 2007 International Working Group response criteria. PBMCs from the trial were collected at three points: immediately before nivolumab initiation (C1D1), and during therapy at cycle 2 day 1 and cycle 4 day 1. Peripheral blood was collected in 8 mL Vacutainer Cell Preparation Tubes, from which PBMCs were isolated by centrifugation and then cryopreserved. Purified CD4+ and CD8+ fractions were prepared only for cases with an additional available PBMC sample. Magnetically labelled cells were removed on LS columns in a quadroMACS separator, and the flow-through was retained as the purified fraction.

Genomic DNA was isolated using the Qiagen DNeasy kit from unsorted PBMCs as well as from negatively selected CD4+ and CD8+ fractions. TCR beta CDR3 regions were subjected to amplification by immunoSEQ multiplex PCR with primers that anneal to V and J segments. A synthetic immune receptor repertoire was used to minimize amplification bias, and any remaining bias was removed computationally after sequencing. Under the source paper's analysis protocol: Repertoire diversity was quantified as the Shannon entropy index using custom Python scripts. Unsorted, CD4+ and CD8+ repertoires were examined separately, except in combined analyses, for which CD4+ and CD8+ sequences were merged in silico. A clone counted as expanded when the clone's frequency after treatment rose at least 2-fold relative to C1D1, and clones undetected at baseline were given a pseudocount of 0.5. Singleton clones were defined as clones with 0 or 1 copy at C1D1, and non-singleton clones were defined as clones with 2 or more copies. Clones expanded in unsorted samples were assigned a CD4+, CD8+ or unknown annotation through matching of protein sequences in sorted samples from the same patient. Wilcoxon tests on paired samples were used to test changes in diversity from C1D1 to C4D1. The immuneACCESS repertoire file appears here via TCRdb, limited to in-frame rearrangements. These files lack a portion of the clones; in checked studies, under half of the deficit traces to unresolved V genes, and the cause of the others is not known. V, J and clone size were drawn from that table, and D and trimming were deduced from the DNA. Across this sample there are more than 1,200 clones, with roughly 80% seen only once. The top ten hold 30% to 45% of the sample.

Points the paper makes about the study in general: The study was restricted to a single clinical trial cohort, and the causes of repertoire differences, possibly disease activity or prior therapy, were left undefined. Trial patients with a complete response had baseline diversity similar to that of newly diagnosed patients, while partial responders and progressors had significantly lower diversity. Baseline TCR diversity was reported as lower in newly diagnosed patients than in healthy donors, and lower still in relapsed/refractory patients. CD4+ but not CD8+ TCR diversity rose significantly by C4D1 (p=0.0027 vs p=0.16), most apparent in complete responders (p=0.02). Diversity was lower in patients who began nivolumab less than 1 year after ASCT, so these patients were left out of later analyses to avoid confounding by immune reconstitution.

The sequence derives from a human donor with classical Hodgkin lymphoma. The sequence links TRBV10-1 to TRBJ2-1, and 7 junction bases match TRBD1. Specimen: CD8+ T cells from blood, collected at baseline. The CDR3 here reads CASSDNPVTGFSYEQFF. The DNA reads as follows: TGCGCCAGCAGTGATAATCCGGTGACAGGGTTTTCCTATGAGCAGTTCTTC.